These 7 T cell receptor beta chains share one sample of origin, sequenced in a study of blood T cell repertoires in COVID-19. Profiled with immunoSEQ multiplex PCR; TCRdb holds only in-frame clones, not every one. The sample yields tens of thousands of clones, around 80% seen once. Sequenced material: peripheral blood. The receptors originated from a woman of 80 years or more with acute or convalescent COVID-19.

The CDR3 coding sequence is TGTGCCAGCAGCTTGCACCGGGGGCGGGAGGGGACCCAGTACTTC. It encodes CASSLHRGREGTQYF. The V call is TRBV7-2, the J call TRBJ2-5, with 9 bases lining up with TRBD2. CDR1 is SGHTA, CDR2 FQGNSA, per germline. J lost 7 bases, V lost 3 bases, and 9 bases had no gene match. The CDR3 has 15 amino acids.

This sequence joins TRBV7-2 and TRBJ2-7; the match to TRBD2 covers 13 bases. Germline trimming cut 5 bases from V and 4 bases from J; bases unmatched to any gene: 5. This CDR3 is 15 amino acids long. Germline CDR1 and CDR2: SGHTA and FQGNSA. Here the CDR3 DNA reads TGTGCCAGCAGCCCCGGGACTAGCGGGATATACGAGCAGTACTTC. This codes for CASSPGTSGIYEQYF.

The J gene is TRBJ1-6, the V gene TRBV27; possibly TRBD1 for D (6 bases). With 9 bases removed from V and 7 bases from J, the gap between germline ends came to 16 bases. This CDR3 is built from 14 residues. Germline CDR1 is MNHEY and CDR2 is SMNVEV (reference sequence). The CDR3 DNA sequence: TGTGCCAGTGGGCCGGGACATAAAAATTCACCCCTCCACTTT. It codes for CASGPGHKNSPLHF.

This clone was recorded once. This rearrangement joins TRBV7-9 to TRBJ2-7; 7 positions agree with TRBD2. Germline trimming cut 5 bases from V and 7 bases from J; bases unmatched to any gene: 5. The CDR3 loop spans 12 amino acids. The V gene's germline CDR1 is SEHNR and CDR2 FQNEAQ (reference sequence). The chain's CDR3 is CASSPRGGEQYF. The DNA for the CDR3 is TGTGCCAGCAGCCCAAGGGGAGGGGAGCAGTACTTC.

The rearrangement joins TRBV3-1 (or the pseudogene TRBV3-2) to TRBJ2-3, with TRBD2 identical over 9 bases. With V trimmed by 1 base and J by 5 bases, 10 bases remained unmatched. In germline, CDR1 is LGHDT, CDR2 YNNKEL (reference sequence). This CDR3 spans 17 amino acids. The CDR3: CASSQGGRGPSGDTQYF. CDR3 in DNA: TGTGCCAGCAGCCAAGGCGGGAGGGGCCCCAGCGGAGATACGCAGTATTTT.

The V and J genes are TRBV30 and TRBJ1-1; D is unresolved. The CDR3 sequence is 9 residues long. CDR1 is GTSNPN, CDR2 SVGIG, per germline (reference sequence). V lost 8 bases, J lost 3 bases, and 4 bases lay in between. Here the CDR3 DNA reads TGTGCCGTCGACACTGAAGCTTTCTTT. Its protein product is CAVDTEAFF.

The chain carries TRBV5-6 and TRBJ2-3; D is possibly TRBD2 (5 bases). The germline V gene has CDR1 SGHDT and CDR2 YYEEEE. The CDR3 is 15 amino acids. V was trimmed by 0 bases and J by 5 bases, leaving 13 bases between them. CDR3 sequence reads: CASSLALGAGDTQYF. The CDR3 region has the DNA TGTGCCAGCAGCTTGGCCTTGGGTGCGGGAGATACGCAGTATTTT.